What follows are 8 T cell receptor beta chains derived from one specimen sequenced in a study of blood T cell repertoires in COVID-19. Measured with immunoSEQ multiplex PCR; TCRdb has only the in-frame clones, and not every one. The table lists a few hundred thousand clones, almost 85% of them singletons. The sequenced sample was peripheral blood. These receptors all come from a human donor in a cohort sampled during active COVID-19.

This chain links TRBV5-8 with TRBJ2-3, with 9 bases matching TRBD1. Germline loops: CDR1 SGHTS, CDR2 YDEGEE. Trimming cost V 7 bases and J 1 base; bases outside gene matches: 4. This CDR3 has 14 amino acids. The CDR3 bases are TGTGCCAGCCTCCGGGACAGGGGCACAGATACGCAGTATTTT. Protein sequence: CASLRDRGTDTQYF.

The rearrangement joins TRBV5-5 to TRBJ1-1; D is unresolved. Trimming left V 6 bases short and J 6 bases short, with 9 bases between. The CDR3 is 11 amino acids. The germline V gene has CDR1 SGHKS and CDR2 YYEKEE (reference sequence). The chain's CDR3 is CASILQSEAFF. The CDR3 DNA sequence: TGTGCCAGCATCCTACAGTCTGAAGCTTTCTTT.

The chain is built from TRBV5-6 and TRBJ2-7; maybe TRBD1 (6 bases). This CDR3 is 13 amino acids long. V shed 4 bases and J shed 1 base, with 9 bases lying between them. Looked up from germline, CDR1 is SGHDT and CDR2 is YYEEEE. The CDR3 here is CASSQDRSYEQYF. The CDR3 DNA is TGTGCCAGCAGCCAGGACAGATCCTACGAGCAGTACTTC.

The chain has TRBV7-8 and TRBJ1-5; D might be TRBD1 (5 bases). This CDR3 region has 18 residues. The V end was cut by 1 base, the J end by 0 bases, with 16 bases between. Germline CDR1 is SGHVS and CDR2 is FQNEAQ. The CDR3 spells CASSLVPSTGYSNQPQHF. As DNA, the CDR3 is TGTGCCAGCAGCTTAGTTCCCTCAACAGGTTATAGCAATCAGCCCCAGCATTTT.

The rearrangement joins TRBV29-1 to TRBJ2-7; weak D call: TRBD1 (5 bases). Trimming cost V 3 bases and J 4 bases, with 16 bases left between them. Germline V gene sequence: CDR1 SQVTM, CDR2 ANQGSEA. The CDR3 has 14 amino acids. CDR3 in DNA: TGCAGCGTTGAGCAGGGATTCGGAAGGTACGAGCAGTACTTC. Protein product: CSVEQGFGRYEQYF.

The chain couples TRBV5-1 to TRBJ1-5; perhaps TRBD1 as D (5 bases). Per the germline V gene, CDR1 is SGHRS and CDR2 is YFSETQ. The CDR3 sequence is 15 residues long. V was cut by 2 bases and J by 3 bases, with 12 bases left in between. The CDR3 region has the DNA TGCGCCAGCAGCTTTGGGGGGGAGCCCAATCAGCCCCAGCATTTT. This sequence encodes CASSFGGEPNQPQHF.

This clone was recorded a few times. The rearrangement uses TRBV6-5 and TRBJ2-2, with 11 positions matching TRBD2. The CDR3 contains 15 residues. V shed 10 bases, J shed 3 bases, and the junction held 7 bases outside the gene matches. Germline V lookup: CDR1 MNHEY, CDR2 SVGAGI. The CDR3: CATHSGGVHTGELFF. The CDR3, as DNA: TGTGCCACGCATAGCGGGGGGGTCCACACCGGGGAGCTGTTTTTT.

This clone has more than one count but fewer than ten. The chain uses TRBV2 and TRBJ1-5; weak D call: TRBD1 (5 bases). This CDR3 comprises 14 residues. Germline values: CDR1 SNHLY, CDR2 FYNNEI. V was cut by 7 bases and J by 4 bases, with 14 bases left in between. DNA for the CDR3: TGTGCCAGCACGTCCGAGAAGGGGAATCAGCCCCAGCATTTT. Translated: CASTSEKGNQPQHF.